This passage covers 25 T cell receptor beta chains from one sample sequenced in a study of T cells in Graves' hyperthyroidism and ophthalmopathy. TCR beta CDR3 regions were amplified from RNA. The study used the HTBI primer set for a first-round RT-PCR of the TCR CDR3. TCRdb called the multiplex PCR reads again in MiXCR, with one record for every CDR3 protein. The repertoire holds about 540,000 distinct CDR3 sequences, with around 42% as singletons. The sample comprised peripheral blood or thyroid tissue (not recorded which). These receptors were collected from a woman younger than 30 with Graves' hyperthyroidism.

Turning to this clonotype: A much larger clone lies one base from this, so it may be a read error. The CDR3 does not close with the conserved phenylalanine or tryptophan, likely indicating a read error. Written as DNA, the CDR3 is TGTGCCAGCAGCTTAGCATCTCAACAAGAGACCCAGTACCTC. As protein: CASSLASQQETQYL. The rearrangement uses TRBV2 and TRBJ2-5, with D unclear. Trimming left V 6 bases short and J 2 bases short, with 13 bases between. The CDR3 has 14 amino acids. Germline CDR1 SNHLY, CDR2 FYNNEI.

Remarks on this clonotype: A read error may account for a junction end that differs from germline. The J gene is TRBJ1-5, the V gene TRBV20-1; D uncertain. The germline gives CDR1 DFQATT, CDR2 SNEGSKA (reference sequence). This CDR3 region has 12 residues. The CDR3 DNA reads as TGCAGTTCTAGTAACAGCAATCAGCCCCAGCATTTT. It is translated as CSSSNSNQPQHF.

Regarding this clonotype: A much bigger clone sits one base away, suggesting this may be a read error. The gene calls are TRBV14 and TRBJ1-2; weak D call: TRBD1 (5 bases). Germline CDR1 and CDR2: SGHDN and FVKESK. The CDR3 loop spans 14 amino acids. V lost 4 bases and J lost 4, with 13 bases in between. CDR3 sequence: CASSPETDRYGYTF. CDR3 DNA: TGTGCCAGCAGCCCCGAGACAGATCGCTATGGCTACACCTTC.

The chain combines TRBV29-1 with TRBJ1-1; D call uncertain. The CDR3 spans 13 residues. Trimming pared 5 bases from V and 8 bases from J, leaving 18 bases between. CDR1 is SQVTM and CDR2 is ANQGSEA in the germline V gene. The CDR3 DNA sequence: TGCAGCGTTTGGAGTGGGAAGGAACCCGAAGCTTTCTTT. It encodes CSVWSGKEPEAFF.

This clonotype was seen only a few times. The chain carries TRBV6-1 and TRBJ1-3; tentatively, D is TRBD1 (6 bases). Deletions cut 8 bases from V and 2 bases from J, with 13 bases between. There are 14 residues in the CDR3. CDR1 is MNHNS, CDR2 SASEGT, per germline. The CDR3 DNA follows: TGTGCCAGCGGGAGAGGGACAACTGGAAACACCATATATTTT. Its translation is CASGRGTTGNTIYF.

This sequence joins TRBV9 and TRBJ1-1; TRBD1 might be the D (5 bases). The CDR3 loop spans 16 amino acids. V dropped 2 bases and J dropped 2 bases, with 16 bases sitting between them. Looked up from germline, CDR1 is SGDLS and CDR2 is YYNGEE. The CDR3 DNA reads TGTGCCAGCAGCGTCGGTCGGGGCCGTGGAAACACTGAAGCTTTCTTT. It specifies CASSVGRGRGNTEAFF.

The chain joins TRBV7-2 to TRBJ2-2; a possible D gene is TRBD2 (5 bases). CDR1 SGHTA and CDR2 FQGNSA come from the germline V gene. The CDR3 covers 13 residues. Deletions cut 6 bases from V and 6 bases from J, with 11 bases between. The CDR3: CASRVGGAGELFF. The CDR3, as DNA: TGTGCCAGCAGGGTAGGAGGCGCCGGGGAGCTGTTTTTT.

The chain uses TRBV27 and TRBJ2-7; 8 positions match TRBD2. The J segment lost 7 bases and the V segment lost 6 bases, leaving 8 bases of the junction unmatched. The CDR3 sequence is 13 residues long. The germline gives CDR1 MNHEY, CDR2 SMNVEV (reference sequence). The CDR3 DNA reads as TGTGCCAGCAGCTGGACTAGCACCGGGGAGCAGTACTTC. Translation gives CASSWTSTGEQYF.

CDR3 protein: CASSQVAGQGNYGYTF. The CDR3 region has the DNA TGTGCCAGCAGCCAAGTGGCGGGACAGGGAAACTATGGCTACACCTTC. The rearrangement links TRBV14 to TRBJ1-2; 9 positions match TRBD1. V dropped 1 base and J dropped 2; count of bases not matched to a gene: 5. The CDR3 runs 16 residues. Looked up from germline, CDR1 is SGHDN and CDR2 is FVKESK.

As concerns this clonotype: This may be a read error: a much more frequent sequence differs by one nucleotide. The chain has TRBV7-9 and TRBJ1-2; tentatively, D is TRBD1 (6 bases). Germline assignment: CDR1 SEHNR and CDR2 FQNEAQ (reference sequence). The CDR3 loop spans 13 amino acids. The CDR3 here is CACSFRGYYGYTF. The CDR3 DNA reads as TGTGCCTGCAGCTTTAGGGGGTACTATGGCTACACCTTC.

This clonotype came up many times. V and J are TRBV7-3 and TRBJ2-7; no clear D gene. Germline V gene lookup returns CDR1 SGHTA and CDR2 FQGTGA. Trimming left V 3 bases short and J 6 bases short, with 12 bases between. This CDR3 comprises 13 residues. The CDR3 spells CASSFQRAGEQYF. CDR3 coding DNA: TGTGCCAGCAGCTTCCAACGGGCAGGCGAGCAGTACTTC.

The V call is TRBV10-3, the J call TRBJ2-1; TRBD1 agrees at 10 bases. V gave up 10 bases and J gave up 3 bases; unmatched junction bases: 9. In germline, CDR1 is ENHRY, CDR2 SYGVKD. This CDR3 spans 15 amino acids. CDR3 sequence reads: CATTETGGNYNEQFF. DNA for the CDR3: TGTGCCACCACCGAGACAGGGGGCAACTACAATGAGCAGTTCTTC.

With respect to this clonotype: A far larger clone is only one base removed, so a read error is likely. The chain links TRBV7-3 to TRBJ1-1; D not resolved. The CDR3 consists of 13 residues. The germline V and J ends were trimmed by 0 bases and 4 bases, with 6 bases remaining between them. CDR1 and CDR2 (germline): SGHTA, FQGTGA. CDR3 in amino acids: CASSLTLSTEAFF. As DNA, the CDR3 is TGTGCCAGCAGCTTAACACTGAGCACTGAAGCTTTCTTT.

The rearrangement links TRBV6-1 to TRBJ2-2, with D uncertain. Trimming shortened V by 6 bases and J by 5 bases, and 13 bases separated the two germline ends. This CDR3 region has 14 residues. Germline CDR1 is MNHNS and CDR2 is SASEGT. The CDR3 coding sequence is TGTGCCAGCAGGATGGACCTAACAACCGGGGAGCTGTTTTTT. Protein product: CASRMDLTTGELFF.

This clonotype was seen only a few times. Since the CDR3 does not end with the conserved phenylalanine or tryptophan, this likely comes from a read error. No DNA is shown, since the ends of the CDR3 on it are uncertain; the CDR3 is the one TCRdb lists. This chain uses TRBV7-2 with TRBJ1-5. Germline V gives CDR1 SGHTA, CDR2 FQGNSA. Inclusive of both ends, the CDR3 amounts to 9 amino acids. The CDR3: CASSLGGGY.

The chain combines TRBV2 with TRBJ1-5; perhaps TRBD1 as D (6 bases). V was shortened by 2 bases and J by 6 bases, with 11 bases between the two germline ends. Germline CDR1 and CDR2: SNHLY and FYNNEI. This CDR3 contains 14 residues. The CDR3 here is CASSERGARQPQHF. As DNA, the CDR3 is TGTGCCAGCAGTGAACGGGGGGCACGTCAGCCCCAGCATTTT.

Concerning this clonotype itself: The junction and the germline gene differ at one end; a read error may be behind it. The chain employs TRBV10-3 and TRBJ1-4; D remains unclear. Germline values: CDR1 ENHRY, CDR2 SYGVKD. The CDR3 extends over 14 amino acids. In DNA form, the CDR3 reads TGTGCCAGCAGTGAGTCGACAACTAATGAAAAACTGTTTTTT. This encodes CASSESTTNEKLFF.

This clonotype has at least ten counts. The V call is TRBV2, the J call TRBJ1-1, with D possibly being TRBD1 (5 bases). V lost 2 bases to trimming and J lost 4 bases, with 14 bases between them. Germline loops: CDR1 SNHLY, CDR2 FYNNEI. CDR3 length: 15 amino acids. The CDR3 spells CASSEWWGSGTEAFF. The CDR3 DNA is TGTGCCAGCAGTGAATGGTGGGGGTCCGGCACTGAAGCTTTCTTT.

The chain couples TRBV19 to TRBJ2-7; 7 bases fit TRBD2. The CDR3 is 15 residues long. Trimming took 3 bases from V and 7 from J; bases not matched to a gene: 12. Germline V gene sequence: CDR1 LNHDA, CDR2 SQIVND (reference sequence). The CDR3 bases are TGTGCCAGTAGTATTACGGGAGGAAACTTACGGGAGCAGTACTTC. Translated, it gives CASSITGGNLREQYF.

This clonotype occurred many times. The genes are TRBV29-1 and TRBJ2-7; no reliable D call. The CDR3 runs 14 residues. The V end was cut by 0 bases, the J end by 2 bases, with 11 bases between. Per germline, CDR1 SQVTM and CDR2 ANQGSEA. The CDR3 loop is CSVEDGTVPYEQYF. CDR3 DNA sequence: TGCAGCGTTGAAGATGGCACGGTGCCCTACGAGCAGTACTTC.

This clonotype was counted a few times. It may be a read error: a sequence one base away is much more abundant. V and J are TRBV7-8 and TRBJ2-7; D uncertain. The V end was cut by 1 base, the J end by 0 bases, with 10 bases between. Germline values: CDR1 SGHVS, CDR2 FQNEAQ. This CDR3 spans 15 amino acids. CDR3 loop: CASSLEGRSSYEQYF. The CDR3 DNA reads TGTGCCAGCAGCTTAGAGGGCAGGAGCTCCTACGAGCAGTACTTC.

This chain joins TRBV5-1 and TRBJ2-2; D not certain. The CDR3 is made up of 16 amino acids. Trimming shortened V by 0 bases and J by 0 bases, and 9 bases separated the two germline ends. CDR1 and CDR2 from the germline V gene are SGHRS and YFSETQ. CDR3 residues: CASSLVRIANTGELFF. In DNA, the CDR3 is TGCGCCAGCAGCTTGGTCCGGATCGCGAACACCGGGGAGCTGTTTTTT.

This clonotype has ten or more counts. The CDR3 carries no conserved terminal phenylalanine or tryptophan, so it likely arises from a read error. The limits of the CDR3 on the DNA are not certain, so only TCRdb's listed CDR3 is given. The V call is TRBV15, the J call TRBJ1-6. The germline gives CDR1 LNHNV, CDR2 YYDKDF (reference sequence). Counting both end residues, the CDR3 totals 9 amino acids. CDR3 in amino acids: CATSGHGRS.

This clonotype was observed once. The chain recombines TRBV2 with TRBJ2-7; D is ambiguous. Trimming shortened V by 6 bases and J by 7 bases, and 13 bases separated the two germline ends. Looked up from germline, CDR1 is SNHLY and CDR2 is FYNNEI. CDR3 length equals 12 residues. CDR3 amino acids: CASRRNTGEQYF. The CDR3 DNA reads TGTGCCAGCAGGAGGAACACCGGGGAGCAGTACTTC.

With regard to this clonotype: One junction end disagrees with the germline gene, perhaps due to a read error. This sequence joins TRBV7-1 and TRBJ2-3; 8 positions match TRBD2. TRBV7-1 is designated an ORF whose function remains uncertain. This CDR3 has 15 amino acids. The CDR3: CASSPAAGGLDTQYF. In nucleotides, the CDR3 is TGTGCCAGCAGCCCAGCCGCGGGAGGATTGGATACGCAGTATTTT.